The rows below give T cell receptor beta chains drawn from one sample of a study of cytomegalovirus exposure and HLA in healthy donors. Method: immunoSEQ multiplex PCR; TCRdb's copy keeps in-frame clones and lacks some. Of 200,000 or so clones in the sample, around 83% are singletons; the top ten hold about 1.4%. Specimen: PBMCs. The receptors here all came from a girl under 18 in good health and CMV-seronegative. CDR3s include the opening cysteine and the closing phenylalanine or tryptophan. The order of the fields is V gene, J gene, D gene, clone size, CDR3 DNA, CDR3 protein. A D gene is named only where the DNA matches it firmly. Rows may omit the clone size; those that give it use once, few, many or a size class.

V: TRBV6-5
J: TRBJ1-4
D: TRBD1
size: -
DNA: TGTGCCAGCAACAGGGGAGCTAATGAAAAACTGTTTTTT
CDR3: CASNRGANEKLFF

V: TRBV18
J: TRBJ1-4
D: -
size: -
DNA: TGTGCCAGCTCACCAAGTCTACTTGCAACTAATGAAAAACTGTTTTTT
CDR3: CASSPSLLATNEKLFF

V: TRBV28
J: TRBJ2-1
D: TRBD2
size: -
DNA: TGTGCCAGCAAACGGGGGGATGAGCAGTTCTTC
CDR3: CASKRGDEQFF

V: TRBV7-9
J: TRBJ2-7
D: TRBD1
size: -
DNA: TGTGCCAGCAGCTCGGGACAGGGACGAAACGAGCAGTACTTC
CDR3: CASSSGQGRNEQYF

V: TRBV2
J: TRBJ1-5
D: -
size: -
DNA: TGTGCCAGCAGGTCCGGTCAGCCCCAGCATTTT
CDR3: CASRSGQPQHF

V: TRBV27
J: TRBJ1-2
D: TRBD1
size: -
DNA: TGTGCCAGCAGTACGTCAGGGGGCGCGGGTCATAACTATGGCTACACCTTC
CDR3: CASSTSGGAGHNYGYTF

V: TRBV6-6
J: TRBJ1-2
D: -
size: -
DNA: TGTGCCAGCACCCGATACGACAGCACCTATGGCTACACCTTC
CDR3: CASTRYDSTYGYTF

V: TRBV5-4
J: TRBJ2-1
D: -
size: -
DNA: TGTACGAGTGGGCGGGGAAAGACCAATGAGCAGTTCTTC
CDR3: CTSGRGKTNEQFF

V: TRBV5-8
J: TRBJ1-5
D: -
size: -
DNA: TGTGCCAGCAGGTCGGAGCAACGCAATCAGCCCCAGCATTTT
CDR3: CASRSEQRNQPQHF

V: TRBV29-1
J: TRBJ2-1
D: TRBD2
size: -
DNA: TGCAGCGTTGTCCCTCTAGCGGGAGTTAGGGACAATGAGCAGTTCTTC
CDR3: CSVVPLAGVRDNEQFF

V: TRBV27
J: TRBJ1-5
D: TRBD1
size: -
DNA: TGTGCCAGCAGTCTTATCACAGGGGGCAATCAGCCCCAGCATTTT
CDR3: CASSLITGGNQPQHF

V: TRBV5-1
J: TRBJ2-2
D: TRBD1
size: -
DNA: TGCGCCAGCAGCCTCCGGACAGGGGACACCGGGGAGCTGTTTTTT
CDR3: CASSLRTGDTGELFF

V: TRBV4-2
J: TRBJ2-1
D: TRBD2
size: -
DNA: TGTGCCAGCAGCAACGGACTAGCGGGGGACTATGAGCAGTTCTTC
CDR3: CASSNGLAGDYEQFF

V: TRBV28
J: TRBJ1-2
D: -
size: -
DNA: TGTGCCAGTCAAACGGGACAATTCTATGGCTACACCTTC
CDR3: CASQTGQFYGYTF

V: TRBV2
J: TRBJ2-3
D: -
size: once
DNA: TGTGCCAGCAGCTACGGAGATACGCAGTATTTT
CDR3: CASSYGDTQYF

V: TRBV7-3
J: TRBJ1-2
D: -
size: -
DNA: TGTGCCAGCAGCTTAAGCGGTTATGGCTACACCTTC
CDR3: CASSLSGYGYTF

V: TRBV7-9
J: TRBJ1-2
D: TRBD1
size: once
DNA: TGTTCCAGCAGCTCTGACAGGGGACACTATGGCTACACCTTC
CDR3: CSSSSDRGHYGYTF

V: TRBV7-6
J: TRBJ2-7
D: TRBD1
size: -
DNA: TGTGCCAGCAGTTCCGGGACAGGGGGCTACGAGCAGTACTTC
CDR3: CASSSGTGGYEQYF

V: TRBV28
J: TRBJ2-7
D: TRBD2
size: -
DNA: TGTGCCAGCAGTGCTAGCGGGCGTTTTTTGGAGCAGTACTTC
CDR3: CASSASGRFLEQYF

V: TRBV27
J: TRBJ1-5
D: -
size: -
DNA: TGTGCCAGCAGTTTAGGTCAGGGAAGACAGCCCCAGCATTTT
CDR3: CASSLGQGRQPQHF

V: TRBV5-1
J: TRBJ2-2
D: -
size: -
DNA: TGCGCCAGCAGCTTCTCAGGCACCGGGGAGCTGTTTTTT
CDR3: CASSFSGTGELFF

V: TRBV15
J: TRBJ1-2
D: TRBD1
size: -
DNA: TGTGCCACCGACGACAGGGCGTATGGCTACACCTTC
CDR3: CATDDRAYGYTF

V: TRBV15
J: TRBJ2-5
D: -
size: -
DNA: TGTGCCACCAGCAGATCCCTATCGGGGGAAGAGACCCAGTACTTC
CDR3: CATSRSLSGEETQYF

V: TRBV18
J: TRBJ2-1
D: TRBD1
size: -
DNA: TGTGCCAGCTCACCTACTCCGGGACAGGGGGCATCAGGCGAGCAGTTCTTC
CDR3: CASSPTPGQGASGEQFF

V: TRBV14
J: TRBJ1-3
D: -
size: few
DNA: TGTGCCAGCAGCCAATCAGGTGGAAACACCATATATTTT
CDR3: CASSQSGGNTIYF

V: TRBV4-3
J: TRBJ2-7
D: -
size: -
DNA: TGCGCCAGCAGCCAAGATTCCAACAATCCCTACGAGCAGTACTTC
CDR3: CASSQDSNNPYEQYF

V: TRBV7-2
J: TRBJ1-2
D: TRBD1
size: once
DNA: TGTGCCAGCAGCTTAGTCCCGACAGGGATCTATGGCTACACCTTC
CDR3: CASSLVPTGIYGYTF

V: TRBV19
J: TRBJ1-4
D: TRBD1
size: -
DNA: TGTGCCAGTAGGGGGACAGGATACGCAACTAATGAAAAACTGTTTTTT
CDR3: CASRGTGYATNEKLFF

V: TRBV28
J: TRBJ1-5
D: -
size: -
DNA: TGTGCCAGCAGTTTTGGCAGAAATCAGCCCCAGCATTTT
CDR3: CASSFGRNQPQHF

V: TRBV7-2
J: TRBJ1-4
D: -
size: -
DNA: TGTGCCAGCAGCCTATACCGTCTCGAAAAACTGTTTTTT
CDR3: CASSLYRLEKLFF

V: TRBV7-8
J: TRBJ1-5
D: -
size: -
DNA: TGTGCCAGCAGCCTCTCCTCGAGAGGGCAGGGGAGCAATCAGCCCCAGCATTTT
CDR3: CASSLSSRGQGSNQPQHF

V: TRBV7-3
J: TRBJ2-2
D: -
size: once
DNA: TGTGCCAGCAGCCATATCTCGGGGGTGAACACCGGGGAGCTGTTTTTT
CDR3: CASSHISGVNTGELFF

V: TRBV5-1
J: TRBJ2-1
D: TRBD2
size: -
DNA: TGCGCCAGCGGGAATATCGGGACTAGCGCAAACAATGAGCAGTTCTTC
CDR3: CASGNIGTSANNEQFF

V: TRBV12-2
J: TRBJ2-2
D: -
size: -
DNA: TGTGCAAGTCGCTTAGTAGGTGGGCTACCCGGGGAGCTGTTTTTT
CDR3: CASRLVGGLPGELFF

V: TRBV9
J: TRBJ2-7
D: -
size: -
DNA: TGTGCCAGCAGCGTAGGCCCGGGACTGGAGCAGTACTTC
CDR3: CASSVGPGLEQYF

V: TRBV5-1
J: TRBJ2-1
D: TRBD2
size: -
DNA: TGCGCCAGCAGCTTTTGGCGGGGGGGGTACAATGAGCAGTTCTTC
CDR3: CASSFWRGGYNEQFF

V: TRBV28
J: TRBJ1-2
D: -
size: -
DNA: TGTGCCAGCAGGAACAGTGTTGGTGGCTACACCTTC
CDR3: CASRNSVGGYTF

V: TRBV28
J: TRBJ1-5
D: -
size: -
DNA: TGTGCCAGCAGCTCAACACAGCCCCAGCATTTT
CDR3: CASSSTQPQHF

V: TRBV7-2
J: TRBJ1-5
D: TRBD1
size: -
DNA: TGTGCCAGCAGCTTAATAGGGCGACAGGGGACCTATAGCAATCAGCCCCAGCATTTT
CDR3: CASSLIGRQGTYSNQPQHF

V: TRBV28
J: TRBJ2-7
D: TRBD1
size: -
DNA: TGTGCCAGCAGTTTGGGACAGGGGACCCACGAGCAGTACTTC
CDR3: CASSLGQGTHEQYF

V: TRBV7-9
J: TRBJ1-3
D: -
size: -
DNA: TGTTCCAGCAGCGAACAGCTTCACTCTGGAAACACCATATATTTT
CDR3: CSSSEQLHSGNTIYF

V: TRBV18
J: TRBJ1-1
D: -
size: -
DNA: TGTGCCAGCTCACCATTCACCCCACAGGTAAACACTGAAGCTTTCTTT
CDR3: CASSPFTPQVNTEAFF

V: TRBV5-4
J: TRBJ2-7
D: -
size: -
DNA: TGTGCCAGCAGCCAGACAGGCTCACTGAAGTCCTACGAGCAGTACTTC
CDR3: CASSQTGSLKSYEQYF

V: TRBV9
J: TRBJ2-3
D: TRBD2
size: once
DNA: TGTGCCAGCAGCGTAGGCCCTAGCGGGGATTTGAATACGCAGTATTTT
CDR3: CASSVGPSGDLNTQYF

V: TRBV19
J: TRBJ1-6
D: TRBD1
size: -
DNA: TGTGCCAGTAGTATATCGGGACAGCGAAATTCACCCCTCCACTTT
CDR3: CASSISGQRNSPLHF

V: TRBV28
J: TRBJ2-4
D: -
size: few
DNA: TGTGCCAGCAGTTTAGCCTCTAGGGGGAGTGTCATTCAGTACTTC
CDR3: CASSLASRGSVIQYF

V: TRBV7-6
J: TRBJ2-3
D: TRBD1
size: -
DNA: TGTGCCAGCAGCTCCAGCGGACAGGGGCAGAAAACGCAGTATTTT
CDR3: CASSSSGQGQKTQYF

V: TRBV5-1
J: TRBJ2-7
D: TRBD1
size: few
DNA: TGCGCCAGCAGCCCCCATCAGGGACAGGGATACGAGCAGTACTTC
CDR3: CASSPHQGQGYEQYF

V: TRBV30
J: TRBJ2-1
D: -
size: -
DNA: TGTGCCTGGAGTGGTATGACTCGTCCGCAGTTCTTC
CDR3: CAWSGMTRPQFF

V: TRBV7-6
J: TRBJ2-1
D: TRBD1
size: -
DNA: TGTGCCAGCAGCCTAACACAGGGGGGATCCAATGAGCAGTTCTTC
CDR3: CASSLTQGGSNEQFF

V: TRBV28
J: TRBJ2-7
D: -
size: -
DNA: TGTGCCAGCGGTCCTAGCTACGAGCAGTACTTC
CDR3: CASGPSYEQYF

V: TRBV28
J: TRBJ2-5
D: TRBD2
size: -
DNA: TGTGCCAGCAGTTTTATAACCCGTCTAGCGGGAGTAAATCAGTTAGGAGAGACCCAGTACTTC
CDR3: CASSFITRLAGVNQLGETQYF

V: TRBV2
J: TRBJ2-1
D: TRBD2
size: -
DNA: TGTGCCAGCAGGGGGGGGCTAGCGGGATCTTTCGGAAATGAGCAGTTCTTC
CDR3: CASRGGLAGSFGNEQFF

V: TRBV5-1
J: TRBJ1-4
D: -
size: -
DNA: TGCGCCAGCAGCTTGGGCAGGGAGGGCGAAAAACTGTTTTTT
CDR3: CASSLGREGEKLFF

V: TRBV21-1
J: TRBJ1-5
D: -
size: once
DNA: TGTGCCAGCGGCAAGGGGGGGACAGGGCTGGAGCCCCAGCATTTT
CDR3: CASGKGGTGLEPQHF

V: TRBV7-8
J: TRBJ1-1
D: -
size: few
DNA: TGTGCCAGCAGCTTAGACAGGGAATACACTGAAGCTTTCTTT
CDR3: CASSLDREYTEAFF

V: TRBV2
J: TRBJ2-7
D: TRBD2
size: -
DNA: TGTGCCAGCGTAACTATAGGCGGGAGGCCCTACGAGCAGTACTTC
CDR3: CASVTIGGRPYEQYF

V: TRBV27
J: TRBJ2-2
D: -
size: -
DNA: TGTGCCAGCAGTTCCGCGGAGGGCGGGGAGCTGTTTTTT
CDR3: CASSSAEGGELFF